The 10 T cell receptor beta chains below all came from one sample that was sequenced in a study of T-cell reconstitution after alpha-beta-depleted transplantation in children. The TCRbeta library incorporated unique molecular identifiers. One entry per CDR3 protein results from TCRdb running MiXCR on the PCR reads. This table has 500,000 or so distinct CDR3 sequences, less than 35% appearing once. This specimen was PBMCs from the stem cell graft donor, taken from the stem cell graft. The receptors shown here come from a human donor who donated a stem cell graft to a child with aplastic anemia.

The DNA of the CDR3 is TGTGCCACCGACCCACGAGGGACAGGGGTCATAGCGGGACTCCTACGCAATGAGCAGTTCTTC. Translating gives CATDPRGTGVIAGLLRNEQFF. The J gene is TRBJ2-1, the V gene TRBV11-2; 10 nucleotides line up with TRBD1. CDR1 and CDR2 (germline): SGHAT, FQNNGV. The V and J ends lost 10 bases and 6 bases, in that order; junction bases with no gene match: 30. This CDR3 spans 21 amino acids.

This clonotype was seen more than once but under ten times. The V gene is TRBV7-9, the J gene TRBJ2-5; 9 bases fit TRBD2. The V gene's germline CDR1 is SEHNR and CDR2 FQNEAQ (reference sequence). The CDR3 runs to 16 residues. The V and J ends lost 5 bases and 5 bases, in that order; junction bases with no gene match: 12. CDR3 sequence: CASSPLAGGPRETQYF. CDR3 sequence (DNA): TGTGCCAGCAGCCCCTTGGCGGGAGGGCCTAGGGAGACCCAGTACTTC.

This clonotype was detected a few times. This chain joins TRBV7-2 and TRBJ2-4; TRBD1 agrees at 7 bases. The trim removed 0 bases at V and 3 bases at J, leaving 5 bases unmatched. CDR1 and CDR2 from the germline V gene are SGHTA and FQGNSA. The CDR3 runs to 16 residues. The CDR3 coding sequence is TGTGCCAGCAGCTTAGCGGCCGGGACAGTCAAAAACATTCAGTACTTC. Translated, it gives CASSLAAGTVKNIQYF.

This clonotype turned up a few times. Possible read error: a much larger clone is one base away. The chain uses TRBV6-5 and TRBJ2-6, with D possibly called TRBD1 or TRBD2 (5 bases each). CDR1 MNHEY and CDR2 SVGAGI come from the germline V gene. CDR3 size: 16 residues. CDR3 in DNA: TGTGCCAGCAGTTACTCGATGGGGTCCGGGGCCAACGGCCTGACTTTC. It encodes CASSYSMGSGANGLTF.

This clonotype appeared a few times. The gene calls are TRBV6-2 or TRBV6-3 and TRBJ2-3; 7 bases are shared with TRBD2. V shed 2 bases, J shed 1 base, and the junction held 0 bases outside the gene matches. Germline values: CDR1 MNHEY, CDR2 SVGEGT. CDR3 size: 14 residues. CDR3 loop: CASSYAGGTDTQYF. As DNA, the CDR3 is TGTGCCAGCAGTTACGCGGGAGGCACAGATACGCAGTATTTT.

Regarding this clonotype: A much larger clone sits a single nucleotide away, making a read error possible. The chain carries TRBV6-1 and TRBJ1-5, with a weak D call TRBD1 (5 bases). The CDR3 sequence is 14 residues long. The V gene lost 5 bases and the J gene lost 6 bases, with 14 bases spanning the gap. Germline V CDR1 and CDR2: MNHNS, SASEGT. The CDR3 nucleotides read TGTGCCAGCAGTCCGCCAGGGCGAAGTCAGCCCCAGCATTTT. Protein sequence: CASSPPGRSQPQHF.

The chain employs TRBV30 and TRBJ1-1; D is undetermined. V was trimmed by 0 bases and J by 7 bases, leaving 9 bases between them. Germline assignment: CDR1 GTSNPN and CDR2 SVGIG (reference sequence). The CDR3 contains 12 residues. The CDR3, as DNA: TGTGCCTGGAGTGTAGGGCCCGGTGAAGCTTTCTTT. Its translation: CAWSVGPGEAFF.

DNA for the CDR3: TGTGCCAGCTCGCCCGACCCGGGACGCGGAACGAGAACGCAGTATTTT. It translates to CASSPDPGRGTRTQYF. The J gene is TRBJ2-3, the V gene TRBV18, with D perhaps matching TRBD1 or TRBD2 (5 bases each). V lost 6 bases, J lost 9 bases, and 25 bases lay in between. Germline CDR1 reads KGHSH; CDR2 reads LQKENI. CDR3 size: 16 residues.

The chain couples TRBV20-1 to TRBJ2-1, with 7 bases matching TRBD2. The J segment lost 3 bases and the V segment lost 6 bases, leaving 8 bases of the junction unmatched. The germline gives CDR1 DFQATT, CDR2 SNEGSKA (reference sequence). This CDR3 comprises 14 residues. Written as DNA, the CDR3 is TGCAGTGCCGTGGGTAGCGGGTTCTACAATGAGCAGTTCTTC. Protein product: CSAVGSGFYNEQFF.

This clonotype has only a few counts. The chain employs TRBV7-2 and TRBJ2-4; D uncertain. V shed 1 base and J shed 7 bases, with 5 bases lying between them. The CDR3 sequence is 12 residues long. The germline V gene has CDR1 SGHTA and CDR2 FQGNSA. As DNA, the CDR3 is TGTGCCAGCAGCTTAGTTAGCAACATTCAGTACTTC. This sequence encodes CASSLVSNIQYF.